Presented here are 23 T cell receptor beta chains from one specimen sequenced in a study of shared clonotypes between healthy human individuals. Only in-frame clones appear in the TCRdb table, and some are missing; sequencing was by immunoSEQ multiplex PCR. The repertoire holds some 2,500,000 clones, with roughly 92% as singletons. Material: naive CD4+ T cells from PBMCs. Indicated subset: CD45RA+ positively selected. These TCRs come from a man between 18 and 35 years old in good health. Some clones in this sample may be carry-over from other donors' samples.

The chain couples TRBV7-4 to TRBJ2-7, with 9 bases lining up with TRBD1. Per the germline V gene, CDR1 is SGHVT and CDR2 is SQSDAQ. The V segment lost 5 bases and the J segment 4 bases; nucleotides outside the gene matches: 18. The CDR3 consists of 18 residues. The DNA for the CDR3 is TGTGCCAGCAGCGCGACGTACAGGGGGCGCCATTTGGATTACGAGCAGTACTTC. Encoded protein: CASSATYRGRHLDYEQYF.

This chain joins TRBV1 and TRBJ1-1; the D call in the table, TRBD1, was not verified against the DNA. TRBV1 is annotated as a pseudogene. The CDR3 consists of 14 residues. As DNA, the CDR3 is TGCACCAGCAGCCAAGCTGGGCCGGCCACTGAAGCTTTCTTT. Amino acids: CTSSQAGPATEAFF.

This chain links TRBV27 with TRBJ1-5; 7 bases are a match to TRBD1. Looked up from germline, CDR1 is MNHEY and CDR2 is SMNVEV (reference sequence). The CDR3 has 16 amino acids. Trimming at V came to 7 bases and at J to 1 base, leaving 10 bases not matched to a gene. The CDR3 loop is CASTRTGTDSNQPQHF. The CDR3 region has the DNA TGTGCCAGCACAAGAACCGGGACAGACAGCAATCAGCCCCAGCATTTT.

The V gene is TRBV30, the J gene TRBJ1-5, with 9 bases lining up with TRBD1. Germline V CDR1 and CDR2: GTSNPN, SVGIG (reference sequence). V was pared by 7 bases and J by 7 bases, with 20 bases of the junction left unmatched. The CDR3 consists of 17 residues. This CDR3 is CASHPRGGQGLEQPQHF. The CDR3 DNA reads TGTGCCTCGCACCCCCGGGGAGGACAGGGGTTGGAGCAGCCCCAGCATTTT. Based on the CDR3 plus reference TRBV30 and TRBJ1-5, the full variable domain is SQTIHQWPATLVQPVGSPLSLECTVEGTSNPNLYWYRQAAGRGLQLLFYSVGIGQISSEVPQNLSASRPQDRQFILSSKKLLLSDSGFYLCASHPRGGQGLEQPQHFGDGTRLSIL.

The genes are TRBV19 and TRBJ2-4; D ambiguous. Between the trimmed V and J ends, which lost 5 bases and 7 bases, there was a span of 6 bases. The CDR3 consists of 11 residues. CDR1 and CDR2 from the germline V gene are LNHDA and SQIVND (reference sequence). CDR3: CASSLLNIQYF. The CDR3 DNA reads TGTGCCAGTAGTCTACTCAACATTCAGTACTTC.

V is TRBV5-1 and J is TRBJ2-3; 8 bases fit TRBD2. Germline V gene sequence: CDR1 SGHRS, CDR2 YFSETQ. The CDR3 sequence is 17 residues long. The J segment lost 4 bases and the V segment lost 0 bases, leaving 10 bases of the junction unmatched. Here the CDR3 reads CASSLAGGRTSADTQYF. The DNA for the CDR3 is TGCGCCAGCAGCTTGGCCGGCGGGAGGACTTCTGCAGATACGCAGTATTTT.

The chain's CDR3 is CAIRQRTGGVGAVYGYTF. The CDR3 DNA sequence: TGTGCCATCAGACAAAGGACAGGGGGCGTTGGGGCGGTATATGGCTACACCTTC. V and J are TRBV10-3 and TRBJ1-2, with TRBD1 identical over 11 bases. Trimming at V came to 6 bases and at J to 5 bases, leaving 17 bases not matched to a gene. The CDR3 is 18 amino acids. Germline CDR1 reads ENHRY; CDR2 reads SYGVKD.

This clone was seen a single time. V gene TRBV7-9 combines with J gene TRBJ2-7; either TRBD1 or TRBD2 may fit D (5 bases each). The CDR3 is 14 amino acids. CDR1 and CDR2 (germline): SEHNR, FQNEAQ (reference sequence). V was shortened by 7 bases and J by 2 bases, with 15 bases between the two germline ends. Written as DNA, the CDR3 is TGTGCCAGCACCCGGGACGAGTCACCCTACGAGCAGTACTTC. Residues: CASTRDESPYEQYF.

The genes are TRBV28 and TRBJ1-2; the D gene is possibly TRBD1 (5 bases). This CDR3 has 15 amino acids. From germline, CDR1 is MDHEN and CDR2 SYDVKM. V was cut by 5 bases and J by 5 bases, with 18 bases left in between. CDR3 residues: CASSPRGALGYGYTF. CDR3 DNA: TGTGCCAGCAGTCCCCGAGGGGCGCTAGGGTATGGCTACACCTTC.

V and J are TRBV28 and TRBJ1-3; D might be TRBD1 (6 bases). CDR1 is MDHEN, CDR2 SYDVKM, per germline. The CDR3 runs to 17 residues. Trimming removed 6 bases from V and 0 bases from J, with 18 bases in between. The CDR3: CASRRGQLFLSGNTIYF. The CDR3 nucleotides are TGTGCCAGCAGACGTGGACAGCTTTTTCTCTCTGGAAACACCATATATTTT.

The genes are TRBV19 and TRBJ2-1, with 7 bases aligning to TRBD1. V was clipped by 6 bases and J by 11 bases; unmatched bases: 10. The CDR3 totals 13 residues. Germline V gene sequence: CDR1 LNHDA, CDR2 SQIVND (reference sequence). CDR3 amino acids: CASSMRDRVKQFF. As DNA, the CDR3 is TGTGCCAGTAGCATGAGAGACAGGGTGAAGCAGTTCTTC.

The chain is built from TRBV7-9 and TRBJ1-3; 7 nucleotides agree with TRBD1. V dropped 6 bases and J dropped 4; count of bases not matched to a gene: 18. The CDR3 is 18 residues long. CDR1 is SEHNR, CDR2 FQNEAQ, per germline (reference sequence). Here the CDR3 reads CASRQTPFDRDVGNTIYF. CDR3 nucleotide sequence: TGTGCCAGCAGACAAACCCCGTTCGACAGGGACGTCGGAAACACCATATATTTT. Drawing the rest from reference TRBV7-9 and TRBJ1-3, the complete variable domain is DTGVSQNPRHKITKRGQNVTFRCDPISEHNRLYWYRQTLGQGPEFLTYFQNEAQLEKSRLLSDRFSAERPKGSFSTLEIQRTEQGDSAMYLCASRQTPFDRDVGNTIYFGEGSWLTVV.

The CDR3 protein is CASSLIQGYEQYF. The CDR3 nucleotides are TGTGCCAGCAGTTTAATACAGGGCTACGAGCAGTACTTC. The chain recombines TRBV6-1 with TRBJ2-7; D may be TRBD1 (6 bases). Germline V lookup: CDR1 MNHNS, CDR2 SASEGT. V was cut by 5 bases and J by 3 bases, with 11 bases left in between. CDR3 length equals 13 residues.

This sequence joins TRBV10-2 and TRBJ1-3; D is undetermined. Trimming took 9 bases from V and 4 from J, leaving 10 bases between them. Looked up from germline, CDR1 is WSHSY and CDR2 is SAAADI. The CDR3 sequence is 12 residues long. CDR3 sequence (DNA): TGCGCCAGTAACAGTGGCGGAAACACCATATATTTT. This encodes CASNSGGNTIYF.

This rearrangement joins TRBV19 to TRBJ2-1; 10 positions agree with TRBD2. The CDR3 consists of 17 residues. Germline CDR1 LNHDA, CDR2 SQIVND (reference sequence). V was pared by 3 bases and J by 2 bases, with 7 bases of the junction left unmatched. The CDR3: CASSMRASGSPYNEQFF. CDR3 nucleotides: TGTGCCAGTAGTATGAGGGCTAGCGGGAGTCCCTACAATGAGCAGTTCTTC.

This chain uses TRBV2 with TRBJ1-5; no firm D call. The ends were cut back, 4 bases at V and 4 bases at J, with 11 bases in the middle. CDR3 length: 14 amino acids. CDR1 SNHLY and CDR2 FYNNEI come from the germline V gene. The CDR3 is CASSAVSENQPQHF. The CDR3, as DNA: TGTGCCAGCAGTGCTGTTAGCGAAAATCAGCCCCAGCATTTT.

This clone was found a few times. The chain is built from TRBV30 and TRBJ1-5; no clear D. Germline V gene lookup returns CDR1 GTSNPN and CDR2 SVGIG (reference sequence). V gave up 0 bases and J gave up 2 bases, with 20 bases separating them. This CDR3 spans 18 amino acids. CDR3 nucleotide sequence: TGTGCCTGGAGTGTTGGGCCCCTCCCCGAAGGAGGCAATCAGCCCCAGCATTTT. This gives the protein CAWSVGPLPEGGNQPQHF.

CDR3 nucleotide sequence: TGTGCCAGCTCACCCTATCGTCCCGGGGGGTCTCAGGCTGGGGCCAACGTCCTGACTTTC. It specifies CASSPYRPGGSQAGANVLTF. The V gene is TRBV18, the J gene TRBJ2-6; 7 bases line up with TRBD2. V lost 3 bases to trimming and J lost 2 bases; unmatched junction nucleotides: 16. This CDR3 has 20 amino acids. Germline V gene sequence: CDR1 KGHSH, CDR2 LQKENI.

In this sample, this clone turned up once. The rearrangement joins TRBV5-1 to TRBJ2-7; TRBD2 matches 8 bases. Germline-derived CDR1 and CDR2 are SGHRS and YFSETQ. The CDR3 runs to 14 residues. Unmatched junction bases numbered 10, after V lost 4 bases and J lost 7 bases. For the CDR3, the DNA is TGCGCCAGCAGCCAGATAGCGGGGCCCGGTGAGCAGTACTTC. Its translation is CASSQIAGPGEQYF. Based on the CDR3 plus reference TRBV5-1 and TRBJ2-7, the full variable domain is KAGVTQTPRYLIKTRGQQVTLSCSPISGHRSVSWYQQTPGQGLQFLFEYFSETQRNKGNFPGRFSGRQFSNSRSEMNVSTLELGDSALYLCASSQIAGPGEQYFGPGTRLTVT.

The CDR3 nucleotides are TGTGCCAGCAGCTTATTACAGGATACTGGCTACACCTTC. Translating gives CASSLLQDTGYTF. This sequence joins TRBV7-9 and TRBJ1-2; D perhaps matches TRBD1 (5 bases). Germline V gene lookup returns CDR1 SEHNR and CDR2 FQNEAQ (reference sequence). This CDR3 has 13 residues. V lost 2 bases, J lost 7 bases, and 11 bases lay in between. The complete variable domain, with remaining parts taken from reference TRBV7-9 and TRBJ1-2, reads DTGVSQNPRHKITKRGQNVTFRCDPISEHNRLYWYRQTLGQGPEFLTYFQNEAQLEKSRLLSDRFSAERPKGSFSTLEIQRTEQGDSAMYLCASSLLQDTGYTFGSGTRLTVV.

The chain is built from TRBV6-5 and TRBJ2-5; tentatively, D is TRBD1 (5 bases). The germline V gene encodes CDR1 MNHEY and CDR2 SVGAGI. The CDR3 extends over 14 amino acids. V was clipped by 2 bases and J by 3 bases, with 10 bases between them. The CDR3 nucleotides are TGTGCCAGCAGTTACGTCGGACAAAAAGAGACCCAGTACTTC. Residues: CASSYVGQKETQYF.

The rearrangement uses TRBV30 and TRBJ1-2; D possibly corresponds to TRBD1 (5 bases). The CDR3 contains 11 residues. The germline gives CDR1 GTSNPN, CDR2 SVGIG (reference sequence). V was trimmed by 4 bases and J by 4 bases, leaving 7 bases between them. CDR3 sequence (DNA): TGTGCCTGGATGGACACCTATGGCTACACCTTC. Encoded protein: CAWMDTYGYTF. The whole variable domain, remainder taken from reference TRBV30 and TRBJ1-2, is SQTIHQWPATLVQPVGSPLSLECTVEGTSNPNLYWYRQAAGRGLQLLFYSVGIGQISSEVPQNLSASRPQDRQFILSSKKLLLSDSGFYLCAWMDTYGYTFGSGTRLTVV.

The gene calls are TRBV2 and TRBJ2-3; 9 bases agree with TRBD2. The V segment lost 5 bases and the J segment 0 bases; nucleotides outside the gene matches: 3. This CDR3 has 15 amino acids. Germline lookup yields CDR1 SNHLY and CDR2 FYNNEI. CDR3 DNA: TGTGCCAGCAGTACGACTAGCGGTAGCACAGATACGCAGTATTTT. Its protein is CASSTTSGSTDTQYF.